This T cell receptor beta chain was sequenced in a study of cytomegalovirus exposure and HLA in healthy donors. Sequencing used immunoSEQ multiplex PCR; TCRdb keeps in-frame clones, though not all of them. The sample consists of about 150,000 clones, roughly 87% of them appearing once. Germline lookup yields CDR1 MNHEY and CDR2 SMNVEV (reference sequence). Trimming removed 4 bases from V and 3 bases from J; junction bases left unmatched: 6. This CDR3 is 15 amino acids long. Remarks on this clone: The antigen is undetermined.

Study-wide results and caveats: Researchers counted some 150 TCR beta chains as cytomegalovirus-associated. Rare sequences made up most TCRs, while some public TCRs were found in many donors.

The chain links TRBV27 to TRBJ2-7, with 10 bases matching TRBD1. The sequenced material came from PBMCs. The receptor was isolated from a woman younger than 35 in good health and CMV-seropositive. The CDR3: CASSYDRDRGYEQYF. CDR3 DNA sequence: TGTGCCAGCAGTTATGACCGGGACAGGGGCTACGAGCAGTACTTC.